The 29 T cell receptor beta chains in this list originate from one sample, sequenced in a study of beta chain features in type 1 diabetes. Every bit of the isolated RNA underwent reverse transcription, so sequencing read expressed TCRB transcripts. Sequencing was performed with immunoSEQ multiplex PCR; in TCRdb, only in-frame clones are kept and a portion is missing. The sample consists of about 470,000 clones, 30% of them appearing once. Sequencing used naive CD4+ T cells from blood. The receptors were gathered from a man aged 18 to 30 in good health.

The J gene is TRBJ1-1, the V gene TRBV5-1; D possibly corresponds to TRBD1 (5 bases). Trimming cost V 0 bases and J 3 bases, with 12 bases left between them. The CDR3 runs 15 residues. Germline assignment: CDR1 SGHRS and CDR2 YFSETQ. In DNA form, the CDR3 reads TGCGCCAGCAGCTTGGCGGGGCCGGAGGACACTGAAGCTTTCTTT. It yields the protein CASSLAGPEDTEAFF.

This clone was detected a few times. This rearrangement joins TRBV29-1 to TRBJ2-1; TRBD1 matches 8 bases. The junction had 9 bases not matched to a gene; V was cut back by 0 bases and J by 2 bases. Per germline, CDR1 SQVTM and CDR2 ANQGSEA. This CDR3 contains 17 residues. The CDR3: CSVEDPPGGATYNEQFF. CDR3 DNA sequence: TGCAGCGTTGAAGATCCCCCAGGGGGCGCAACCTACAATGAGCAGTTCTTC.

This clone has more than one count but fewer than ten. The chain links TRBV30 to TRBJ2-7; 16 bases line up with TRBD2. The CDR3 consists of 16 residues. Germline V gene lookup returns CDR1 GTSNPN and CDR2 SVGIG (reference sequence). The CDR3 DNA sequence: TGTGCTTACGACAGGGGACTAGCGGGAGGGGAGTACGAGCAGTACTTC. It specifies CAYDRGLAGGEYEQYF.

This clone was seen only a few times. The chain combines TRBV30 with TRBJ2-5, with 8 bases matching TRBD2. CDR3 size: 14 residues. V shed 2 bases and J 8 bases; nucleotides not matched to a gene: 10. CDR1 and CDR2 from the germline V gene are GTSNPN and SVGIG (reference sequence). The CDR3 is CAWSPGLAGNTQYF. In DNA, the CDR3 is TGTGCCTGGAGTCCTGGACTAGCTGGAAACACCCAGTACTTC.

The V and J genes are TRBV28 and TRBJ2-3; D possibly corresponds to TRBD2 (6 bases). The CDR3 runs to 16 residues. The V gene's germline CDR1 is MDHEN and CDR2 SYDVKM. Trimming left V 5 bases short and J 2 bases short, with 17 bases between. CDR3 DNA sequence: TGTGCCAGCAGTGGGGGACTGTCGTCTTTCACAGATACGCAGTATTTT. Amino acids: CASSGGLSSFTDTQYF.

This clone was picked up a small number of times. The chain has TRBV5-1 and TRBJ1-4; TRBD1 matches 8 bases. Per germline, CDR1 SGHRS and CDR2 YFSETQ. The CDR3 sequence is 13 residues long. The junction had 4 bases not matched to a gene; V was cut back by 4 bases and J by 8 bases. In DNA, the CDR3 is TGCGCCAGCAGCCCCGGGACAGGCGAAAAACTGTTTTTT. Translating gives CASSPGTGEKLFF.

CDR3 sequence reads: CASSLYRDRGPGELFF. The CDR3 bases are TGTGCCAGCAGCCTGTACCGGGACAGGGGGCCCGGGGAGCTGTTTTTT. The chain combines TRBV7-2 with TRBJ2-2; 12 positions agree with TRBD1. Germline CDR1 reads SGHTA; CDR2 reads FQGNSA. V lost 5 bases and J lost 6; bases outside the gene matches: 7. The CDR3 is 16 residues long.

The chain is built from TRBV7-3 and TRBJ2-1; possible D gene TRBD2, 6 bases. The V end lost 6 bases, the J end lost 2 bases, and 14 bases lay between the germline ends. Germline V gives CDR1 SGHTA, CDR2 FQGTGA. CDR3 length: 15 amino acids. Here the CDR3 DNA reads TGTGCCAGCAGACCCCCTAGCGACGCCTACAATGAGCAGTTCTTC. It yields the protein CASRPPSDAYNEQFF.

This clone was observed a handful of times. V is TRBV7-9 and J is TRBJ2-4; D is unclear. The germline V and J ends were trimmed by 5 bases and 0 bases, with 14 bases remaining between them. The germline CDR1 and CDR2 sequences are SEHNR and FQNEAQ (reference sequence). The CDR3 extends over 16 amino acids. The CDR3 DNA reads TGTGCCAGCAGCCCCCCCCAATACGTAGCCAAAAACATTCAGTACTTC. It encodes CASSPPQYVAKNIQYF.

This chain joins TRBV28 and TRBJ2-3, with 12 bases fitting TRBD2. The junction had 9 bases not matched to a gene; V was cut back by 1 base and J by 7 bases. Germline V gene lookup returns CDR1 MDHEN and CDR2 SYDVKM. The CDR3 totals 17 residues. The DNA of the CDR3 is TGTGCCAGCAGTTTATTCCTCCTAGCGGGAGGGCCGAATACGCAGTATTTT. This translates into CASSLFLLAGGPNTQYF.

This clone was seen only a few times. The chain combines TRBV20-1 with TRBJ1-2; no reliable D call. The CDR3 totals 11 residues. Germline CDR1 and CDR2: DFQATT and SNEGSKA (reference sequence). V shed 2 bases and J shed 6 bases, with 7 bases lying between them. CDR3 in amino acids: CSARTRDGYTF. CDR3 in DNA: TGCAGTGCTAGAACAAGGGATGGCTACACCTTC.

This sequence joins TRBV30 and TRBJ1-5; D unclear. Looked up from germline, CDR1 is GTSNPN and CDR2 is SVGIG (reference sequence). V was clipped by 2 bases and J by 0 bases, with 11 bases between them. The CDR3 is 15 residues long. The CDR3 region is CAWSRIGRSNQPQHF. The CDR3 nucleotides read TGTGCCTGGAGTCGGATCGGACGTAGCAATCAGCCCCAGCATTTT.

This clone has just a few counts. The CDR3 here is CASSVVEHLNTEAFF. The CDR3 DNA is TGTGCCAGCAGCGTAGTTGAACACTTGAACACTGAAGCTTTCTTT. J is TRBJ1-1 and V is TRBV9; D unresolved. CDR1 SGDLS and CDR2 YYNGEE come from the germline V gene. The CDR3 spans 15 residues. Trimming took off 0 bases at V and 0 bases at J, with 9 bases between the two ends.

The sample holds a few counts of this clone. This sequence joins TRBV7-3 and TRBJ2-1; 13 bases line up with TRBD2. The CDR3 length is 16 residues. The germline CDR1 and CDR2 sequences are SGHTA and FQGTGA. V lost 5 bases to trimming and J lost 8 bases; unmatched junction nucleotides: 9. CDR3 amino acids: CASSPRTSGSHDEQFF. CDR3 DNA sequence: TGTGCCAGCAGCCCGAGGACTAGCGGGAGTCACGATGAGCAGTTCTTC.

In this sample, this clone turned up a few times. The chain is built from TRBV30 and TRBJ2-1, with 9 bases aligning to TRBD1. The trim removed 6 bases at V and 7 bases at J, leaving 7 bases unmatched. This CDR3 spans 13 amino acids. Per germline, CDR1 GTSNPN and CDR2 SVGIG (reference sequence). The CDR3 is CACSGQGENEQFF. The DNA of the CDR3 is TGTGCCTGTTCGGGACAGGGTGAAAATGAGCAGTTCTTC.

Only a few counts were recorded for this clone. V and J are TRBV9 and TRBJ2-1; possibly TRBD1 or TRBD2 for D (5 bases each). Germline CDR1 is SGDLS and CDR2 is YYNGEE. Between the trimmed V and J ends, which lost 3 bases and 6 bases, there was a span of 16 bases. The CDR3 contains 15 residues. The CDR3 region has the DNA TGTGCCAGCAGCGCCCTATCCGGGGCACGCAATGAGCAGTTCTTC. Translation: CASSALSGARNEQFF.

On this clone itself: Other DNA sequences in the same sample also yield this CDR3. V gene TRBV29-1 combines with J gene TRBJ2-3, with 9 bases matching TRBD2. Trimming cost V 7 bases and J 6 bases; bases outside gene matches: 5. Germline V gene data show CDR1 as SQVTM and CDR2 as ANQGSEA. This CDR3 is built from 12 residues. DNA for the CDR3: TGCAGCGCCCGGACTAGCGCGGATACGCAGTATTTT. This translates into CSARTSADTQYF.

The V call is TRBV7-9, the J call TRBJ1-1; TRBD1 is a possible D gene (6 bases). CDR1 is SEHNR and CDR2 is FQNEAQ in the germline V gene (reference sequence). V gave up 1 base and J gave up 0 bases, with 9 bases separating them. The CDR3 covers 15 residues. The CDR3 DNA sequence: TGTGCCAGCAGCTTAGGACGGACAGTGAACACTGAAGCTTTCTTT. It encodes CASSLGRTVNTEAFF.

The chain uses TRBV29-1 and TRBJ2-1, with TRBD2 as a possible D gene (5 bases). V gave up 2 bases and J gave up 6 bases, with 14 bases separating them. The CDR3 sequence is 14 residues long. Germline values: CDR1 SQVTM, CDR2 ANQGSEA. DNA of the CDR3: TGCAGCGTTGAATACTCAACCGGACTCAATGAGCAGTTCTTC. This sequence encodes CSVEYSTGLNEQFF.

The CDR3 spells CSVVADTFREQYF. CDR3 sequence (DNA): TGCAGCGTGGTCGCTGACACGTTCCGCGAGCAGTACTTC. The chain employs TRBV29-1 and TRBJ2-7, with D unresolved. The CDR3 has 13 residues. Trimming took 6 bases from V and 6 from J, leaving 18 bases between them. Germline V gives CDR1 SQVTM, CDR2 ANQGSEA.

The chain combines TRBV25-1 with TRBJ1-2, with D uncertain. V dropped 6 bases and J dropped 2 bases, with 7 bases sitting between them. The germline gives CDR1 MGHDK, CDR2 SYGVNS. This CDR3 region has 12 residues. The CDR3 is CASRPGNYGYTF. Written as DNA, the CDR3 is TGTGCCAGCAGGCCCGGAAACTATGGCTACACCTTC.

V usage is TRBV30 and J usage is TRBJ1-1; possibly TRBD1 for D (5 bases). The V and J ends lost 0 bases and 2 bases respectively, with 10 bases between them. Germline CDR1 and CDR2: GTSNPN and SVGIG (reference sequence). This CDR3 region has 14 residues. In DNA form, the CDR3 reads TGTGCCTGGAGTGTGTCAGGGCTTAACACTGAAGCTTTCTTT. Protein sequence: CAWSVSGLNTEAFF.

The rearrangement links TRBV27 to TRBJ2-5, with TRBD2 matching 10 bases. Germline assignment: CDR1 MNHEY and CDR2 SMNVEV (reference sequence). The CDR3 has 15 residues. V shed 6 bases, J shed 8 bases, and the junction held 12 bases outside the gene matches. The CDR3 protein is CASSPGLAARVTQYF. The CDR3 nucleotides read TGTGCCAGCAGCCCCGGACTAGCGGCCCGCGTAACCCAGTACTTC.

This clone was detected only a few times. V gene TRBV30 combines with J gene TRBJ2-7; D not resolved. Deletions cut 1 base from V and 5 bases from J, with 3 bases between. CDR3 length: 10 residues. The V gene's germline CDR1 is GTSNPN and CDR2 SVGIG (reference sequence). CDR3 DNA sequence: TGTGCCTGGAGTGCCCACGAGCAGTACTTC. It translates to CAWSAHEQYF.

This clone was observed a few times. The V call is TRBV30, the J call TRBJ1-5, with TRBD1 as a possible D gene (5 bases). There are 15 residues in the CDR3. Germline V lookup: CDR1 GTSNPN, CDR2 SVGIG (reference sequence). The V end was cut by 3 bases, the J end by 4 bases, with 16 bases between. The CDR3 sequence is CAWSPGTRANQPQHF. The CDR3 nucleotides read TGTGCCTGGAGCCCAGGGACCCGGGCGAATCAGCCCCAGCATTTT.

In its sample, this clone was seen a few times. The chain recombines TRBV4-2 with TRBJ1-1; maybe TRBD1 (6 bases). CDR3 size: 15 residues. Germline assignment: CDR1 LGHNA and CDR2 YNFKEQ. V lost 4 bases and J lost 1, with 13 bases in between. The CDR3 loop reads CASSPWDNSNTEAFF. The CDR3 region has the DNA TGTGCCAGCAGCCCCTGGGACAATTCGAACACTGAAGCTTTCTTT.

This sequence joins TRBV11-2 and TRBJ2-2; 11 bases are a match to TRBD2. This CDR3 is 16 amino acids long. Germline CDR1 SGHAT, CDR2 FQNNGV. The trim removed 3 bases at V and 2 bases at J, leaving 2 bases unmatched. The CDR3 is CASSFGTSGNTGELFF. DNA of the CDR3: TGTGCCAGCAGCTTCGGGACTAGCGGAAACACCGGGGAGCTGTTTTTT.

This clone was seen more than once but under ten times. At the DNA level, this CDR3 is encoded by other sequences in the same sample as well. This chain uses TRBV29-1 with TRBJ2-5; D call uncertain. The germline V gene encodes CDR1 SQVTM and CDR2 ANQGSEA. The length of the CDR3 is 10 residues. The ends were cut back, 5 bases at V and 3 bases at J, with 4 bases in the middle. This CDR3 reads CSVTEETQYF. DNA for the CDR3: TGCAGCGTTACCGAAGAGACCCAGTACTTC.

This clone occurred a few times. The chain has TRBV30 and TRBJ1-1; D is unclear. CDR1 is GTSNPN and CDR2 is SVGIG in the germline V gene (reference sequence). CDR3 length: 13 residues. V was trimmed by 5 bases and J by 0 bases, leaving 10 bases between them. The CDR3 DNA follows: TGTGCCTGGGATACTCGTATGAACACTGAAGCTTTCTTT. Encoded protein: CAWDTRMNTEAFF. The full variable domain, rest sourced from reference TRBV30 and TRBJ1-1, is SQTIHQWPATLVQPVGSPLSLECTVEGTSNPNLYWYRQAAGRGLQLLFYSVGIGQISSEVPQNLSASRPQDRQFILSSKKLLLSDSGFYLCAWDTRMNTEAFFGQGTRLTVV.